This paragraph covers one T cell receptor beta chain sequence. The antigen remains undetermined. The record originates from a study of cytomegalovirus exposure and HLA in healthy donors. Points from the study as a whole: Later on, an analysis tied around 17,000 TCR beta sequences to HLA alleles at 0.05 false discovery rate. A later analysis reported that several of the most significant clusters appeared to be linked to common viral pathogens, among them Epstein-Barr virus.

The PCR used 60 Vbeta and 13 Jbeta primers. Original handling: In a later analysis, some 11 million of some 80 million unique beta chains occurred in at least two donors. Produced via immunoSEQ multiplex PCR; TCRdb's table is partial and in-frame only. V and J calls and clone size follow that table, whereas D and trimming were derived from the DNA. Of about 270,000 clones listed, about 66% were seen once; the top ten hold 2% to 2.5%. This sequence originates from a female donor in good health and CMV-seronegative. Material for sequencing was PBMCs.

The CDR3 spells CASSLSGRESNEKLFF. CDR3 coding DNA: TGTGCCAGCAGCTTATCAGGGCGTGAATCTAATGAAAAACTGTTTTTT. This chain joins TRBV11-2 and TRBJ1-4; tentative D call: TRBD1 (5 bases). V shed 2 bases and J shed 3 bases, with 13 bases lying between them. The CDR3 runs to 16 residues. The germline gives CDR1 SGHAT, CDR2 FQNNGV.